This T cell receptor beta chain is drawn from a study of Graves' ophthalmopathy and Graves' hyperthyroidism. The wider study: Hyperthyroidism is called stable when no ophthalmopathy develops within 18 months of follow-up. Whole-study results and caveats: Blood also held most thyroid clonotypes expanded above 0.001 frequency.

Beta-chain TCR CDR3 regions were amplified from RNA transcripts. First-round RT-PCR employed HTBI primers, with a second-round multiplex PCR after it. In TCRdb, the multiplex PCR reads were re-called with MiXCR into one record per CDR3 protein. The table shows over a million distinct CDR3 sequences, with about 38% occurring only once. Ineligible for inclusion were patients with other autoimmune diseases, uncontrolled infections, pregnancy or lactation. This clonotype was seen ten or more times. Its target is not known. This CDR3 contains 11 residues. Germline values: CDR1 MNHEY, CDR2 SVGAGI. V was trimmed by 11 bases and J by 5 bases, leaving 12 bases between them.

Sequencing input: peripheral blood or thyroid tissue (not recorded which). V and J are TRBV6-5 and TRBJ1-2; no reliable D call. The receptor was derived from an adult man with Graves' hyperthyroidism. The CDR3 is CASGREYGYTF. As DNA, the CDR3 is TGTGCCTCTGGGCGGGAATATGGCTACACCTTC.